The 30 T cell receptor beta chains below were found in one sample sequenced in a study of blood T cell repertoires in COVID-19. The repertoire was sequenced with immunoSEQ multiplex PCR; TCRdb's copy has only in-frame clones and lacks some. The sample has 250,000 or so clones, approximately 88% seen once; the top ten hold roughly 6.3%. Sequences were obtained from peripheral blood. The receptors originated from a woman aged 25 to 39 with COVID-19, enrolled during active disease.

J is TRBJ2-2 and V is TRBV5-1; TRBD1 matches at 10 bases. Germline loops: CDR1 SGHRS, CDR2 YFSETQ. With 4 bases clipped from V and 6 bases from J, the junction kept 6 bases outside the gene matches. The CDR3 runs 15 residues. CDR3 sequence reads: CASSAGQGDAGELFF. CDR3 bases: TGCGCCAGCAGCGCCGGACAGGGGGACGCCGGGGAGCTGTTTTTT.

The rearrangement links TRBV2 to TRBJ1-5; D not certain. Trimming cost V 4 bases and J 3 bases, with 19 bases left between them. CDR1 is SNHLY and CDR2 is FYNNEI in the germline V gene. This CDR3 spans 17 amino acids. This chain's CDR3 is CASSGGPNRKSNQPQHF. The CDR3 bases are TGTGCCAGCAGTGGTGGGCCTAACCGTAAGTCCAATCAGCCCCAGCATTTT.

The chain recombines TRBV5-1 with TRBJ1-5; 11 bases are shared with TRBD1. The V and J ends lost 4 bases and 0 bases, in that order; junction bases with no gene match: 6. The V gene's germline CDR1 is SGHRS and CDR2 YFSETQ. The CDR3 has 17 residues. The DNA for the CDR3 is TGCGCCAGCAGCCGGACAGGGGGCTCCTATAGCAATCAGCCCCAGCATTTT. Residues: CASSRTGGSYSNQPQHF.

The chain combines TRBV4-3 with TRBJ2-1; D may be TRBD1 (6 bases). The V end lost 1 base, the J end lost 7 bases, and 14 bases lay between the germline ends. The CDR3 contains 15 residues. Germline assignment: CDR1 LGHNA and CDR2 YSLEER. CDR3 in DNA: TGCGCCAGCAGCCAAGGCGGCGCAGGGGAGAATGAGCAGTTCTTC. Translated, it gives CASSQGGAGENEQFF.

Points on this clone: The junction and the germline gene differ at one end; a read error may be behind it. The genes are TRBV7-8 and TRBJ2-3; 8 nucleotides match TRBD1. The germline V gene has CDR1 SGHVS and CDR2 FQNEAQ. CDR3 length equals 17 residues. This CDR3 reads CASSLGTPDRATDTQYF. The CDR3 DNA follows: TGTGCCAGCAGTTTAGGGACACCGGACAGGGCCACAGATACGCAGTATTTT.

This sequence joins TRBV7-2 and TRBJ2-2, with D unresolved. The CDR3 totals 15 residues. The germline V gene encodes CDR1 SGHTA and CDR2 FQGNSA. V lost 5 bases, J lost 4 bases, and 14 bases lay in between. CDR3 nucleotide sequence: TGTGCCAGCAGCGCGACGCTGGGCATCACCGGGGAGCTGTTTTTT. This encodes CASSATLGITGELFF.

The chain couples TRBV2 to TRBJ1-5; 9 nucleotides match TRBD1. V dropped 3 bases and J dropped 1; count of bases not matched to a gene: 1. Germline lookup yields CDR1 SNHLY and CDR2 FYNNEI. The length of the CDR3 is 15 residues. Here the CDR3 DNA reads TGTGCCAGCAGTGACGGGACAGGGAGCAATCAGCCCCAGCATTTT. This encodes CASSDGTGSNQPQHF.

This clone was seen more than once but under ten times. The CDR3 nucleotides read TGCAGCGTTGTGGGACAGGGCAACGAGCAGTACTTC. Translated, it gives CSVVGQGNEQYF. The J gene is TRBJ2-7, the V gene TRBV29-1, with TRBD1 matching 9 bases. Per the germline V gene, CDR1 is SQVTM and CDR2 is ANQGSEA. The ends lost 4 bases at V and 5 bases at J; junction bases unmatched: 3. CDR3 length: 12 residues.

As to this clone: This specimen includes other DNA sequences encoding the same CDR3. V and J are TRBV7-2 and TRBJ1-3, with D maybe TRBD1 (6 bases). Trimming pared 0 bases from V and 3 bases from J, leaving 6 bases between. Germline assignment: CDR1 SGHTA and CDR2 FQGNSA. The CDR3 contains 14 residues. Here the CDR3 DNA reads TGTGCCAGCAGCTTAGCCAGGGGTGGAAACACCATATATTTT. Translated: CASSLARGGNTIYF.

V is TRBV6-5 and J is TRBJ2-1; maybe TRBD1 (6 bases). Trimming removed 5 bases at V and 3 bases at J, with 8 bases between. The V gene's germline CDR1 is MNHEY and CDR2 SVGAGI. The CDR3 covers 13 residues. This CDR3 is CASSQGNYNEQFF. CDR3 bases: TGTGCCAGCAGTCAGGGGAACTACAATGAGCAGTTCTTC.

The chain combines TRBV7-2 with TRBJ2-3; 8 bases match TRBD1. From germline, CDR1 is SGHTA and CDR2 FQGNSA. The V gene end was trimmed by 2 bases and the J gene end by 6 bases; junction bases not matched to a gene: 4. CDR3 size: 14 residues. CDR3 in amino acids: CASSLNQGADTQYF. CDR3 DNA sequence: TGTGCCAGCAGCTTAAACCAGGGGGCGGATACGCAGTATTTT.

The rearrangement joins TRBV13 to TRBJ2-3; 10 bases agree with TRBD1. This CDR3 comprises 16 residues. Germline assignment: CDR1 PRHDT and CDR2 FYEKMQ (reference sequence). J was trimmed by 4 bases and V by 5 bases; bases with no gene match: 9. Written as DNA, the CDR3 is TGTGCCAGCAGCCACCGGGGACAGGGGAGAGCAGATACGCAGTATTTT. This codes for CASSHRGQGRADTQYF. Full variable domain (missing parts from reference TRBV13 and TRBJ2-3): AAGVIQSPRHLIKEKRETATLKCYPIPRHDTVYWYQQGPGQDPQFLISFYEKMQSDKGSIPDRFSAQQFSDYHSELNMSSLELGDSALYFCASSHRGQGRADTQYFGPGTRLTVL.

The chain recombines TRBV9 with TRBJ2-1, with TRBD1 identical over 7 bases. This CDR3 region has 16 residues. V trimming: 4 bases; J trimming: 4 bases; junction bases outside the gene matches: 11. Germline CDR1 SGDLS, CDR2 YYNGEE. This CDR3 reads CASSPRTGSLYNEQFF. In DNA, the CDR3 is TGTGCCAGCAGCCCAAGGACAGGTAGCCTTTACAATGAGCAGTTCTTC.

The genes are TRBV7-9 and TRBJ1-1; maybe TRBD1 (5 bases). The germline V gene encodes CDR1 SEHNR and CDR2 FQNEAQ (reference sequence). V was trimmed by 1 base and J by 6 bases, leaving 12 bases between them. This CDR3 has 14 residues. CDR3 in DNA: TGTGCCAGCAGCTTAGTATCGTGGGGCGCTGAAGCTTTCTTT. It specifies CASSLVSWGAEAFF.

The chain joins TRBV10-3 to TRBJ2-2, with D maybe TRBD2 (5 bases). The germline V gene encodes CDR1 ENHRY and CDR2 SYGVKD. Trimming left V 3 bases short and J 1 base short, with 9 bases between. This CDR3 region has 15 residues. The CDR3 nucleotides are TGTGCCATCAGTGACGAGGGCAGGAACACCGGGGAGCTGTTTTTT. Translated: CAISDEGRNTGELFF.

Written as DNA, the CDR3 is TGTGCCAGCAGCGTAGATCCAGCGGGGGCCTTCTACAATGAGCAGTTCTTC. Its translation is CASSVDPAGAFYNEQFF. The V call is TRBV9, the J call TRBJ2-1; 8 nucleotides match TRBD2. V lost 0 bases, J lost 3 bases, and 8 bases stayed unmatched. The CDR3 sequence is 17 residues long. Germline CDR1 and CDR2: SGDLS and YYNGEE.

On this clone itself: The same CDR3 also results from other DNA sequences found in this sample. CDR3: CASSQAGMNTEAFF. For the CDR3, the DNA is TGTGCCAGCAGTCAGGCGGGGATGAACACTGAAGCTTTCTTT. The J gene is TRBJ1-1, the V gene TRBV3-1 (or the pseudogene TRBV3-2); D not resolved. V lost 6 bases to trimming and J lost 0 bases, with 11 bases between them. The CDR3 length is 14 residues. Germline V CDR1 and CDR2: LGHDT, YNNKEL (reference sequence).

The V and J genes are TRBV5-4 and TRBJ2-3, with a tentative D call TRBD1 (7 bases). Between the trimmed V and J ends, which lost 2 bases and 5 bases, there was a span of 12 bases. This CDR3 is 14 amino acids long. Germline loops: CDR1 SGHNT, CDR2 YYREEE (reference sequence). In DNA, the CDR3 is TGTGCCAGCAGCTTTTACAGGGGAGGAGATACGCAGTATTTT. Amino acid sequence: CASSFYRGGDTQYF.

This clone has at least ten counts. This sequence joins TRBV19 and TRBJ1-2, with D tentatively TRBD1 (6 bases). The CDR3 contains 16 residues. V dropped 5 bases and J dropped 3 bases, with 19 bases sitting between them. Germline V lookup: CDR1 LNHDA, CDR2 SQIVND (reference sequence). Here the CDR3 reads CASSAPGDRRHYGYTF. CDR3 DNA: TGTGCCAGTAGTGCCCCCGGTGACAGGAGACACTATGGCTACACCTTC.

V usage is TRBV10-2 and J usage is TRBJ2-5, with D possibly being TRBD1 (6 bases). V was trimmed by 10 bases and J by 5 bases, leaving 17 bases between them. Germline lookup yields CDR1 WSHSY and CDR2 SAAADI. The CDR3 runs 13 residues. CDR3 in amino acids: CATYQGMGETQYF. The DNA of the CDR3 is TGCGCCACCTATCAGGGGATGGGTGAGACCCAGTACTTC.

The chain joins TRBV30 to TRBJ2-5; D possibly corresponds to TRBD1 (5 bases). The CDR3 is 14 amino acids. The germline gives CDR1 GTSNPN, CDR2 SVGIG (reference sequence). Trimming stripped 4 bases from V and 3 bases from J, with 15 bases between. CDR3 loop: CAWKDIIHKETQYF. CDR3 sequence (DNA): TGTGCCTGGAAGGACATAATCCACAAAGAGACCCAGTACTTC.

This clone appeared a few times. The J gene is TRBJ2-1, the V gene TRBV7-9, with D maybe TRBD1 (6 bases). Between the trimmed V and J ends, which lost 6 bases and 8 bases, there was a span of 14 bases. The CDR3 has 13 residues. Germline loops: CDR1 SEHNR, CDR2 FQNEAQ (reference sequence). The CDR3 nucleotides are TGTGCCAGCAGACAGGGAATGGTGGATGAGCAGTTCTTC. Protein sequence: CASRQGMVDEQFF.

The rearrangement uses TRBV4-3 and TRBJ1-2, with a tentative D call TRBD1 (5 bases). V lost 0 bases to trimming and J lost 5 bases, with 19 bases between them. Germline V gene sequence: CDR1 LGHNA, CDR2 YSLEER. The CDR3 extends over 17 amino acids. CDR3 in DNA: TGCGCCAGCAGCCAAGATAATTGGGATGGGGGAGGGTATGGCTACACCTTC. Translating it yields CASSQDNWDGGGYGYTF.

This chain joins TRBV5-1 and TRBJ2-1, with a tentative D call TRBD2 (6 bases). Trimming removed 0 bases from V and 8 bases from J, with 12 bases in between. The CDR3 extends over 14 amino acids. Germline CDR1 and CDR2: SGHRS and YFSETQ. This CDR3 reads CASSLAGERDEQFF. CDR3 coding DNA: TGCGCCAGCAGCTTGGCGGGAGAGAGGGATGAGCAGTTCTTC.

V is TRBV9 and J is TRBJ2-1; 9 bases fit TRBD2. CDR3 length equals 18 residues. Trimming cost V 1 base and J 0 bases; bases outside gene matches: 8. Germline loops: CDR1 SGDLS, CDR2 YYNGEE. The CDR3: CASSVLAGEGSSYNEQFF. The CDR3 nucleotides read TGTGCCAGCAGCGTATTAGCGGGAGAGGGGAGCTCCTACAATGAGCAGTTCTTC.

V gene TRBV29-1 combines with J gene TRBJ2-7; 7 bases line up with TRBD1. This CDR3 spans 14 amino acids. The ends lost 6 bases at V and 5 bases at J; junction bases unmatched: 13. Germline V gene lookup returns CDR1 SQVTM and CDR2 ANQGSEA. CDR3: CSVLVTGLRHEQYF. For the CDR3, the DNA is TGCAGCGTCCTGGTGACAGGGTTACGACACGAGCAGTACTTC.

This clone was counted once. The chain couples TRBV6-2 or TRBV6-3 to TRBJ2-5; 12 bases match TRBD2. Germline CDR1 is MNHEY and CDR2 is SVGEGT. V lost 0 bases, J lost 5 bases, and 4 bases stayed unmatched. The CDR3 is 16 amino acids. DNA for the CDR3: TGTGCCAGCAGTTACTCTAGGACTAGCGGGGAGGAGACCCAGTACTTC. This codes for CASSYSRTSGEETQYF.

The chain has TRBV4-2 and TRBJ2-3; 8 nucleotides match TRBD2. CDR3 size: 13 residues. CDR1 is LGHNA and CDR2 is YNFKEQ in the germline V gene. The J segment lost 3 bases and the V segment lost 6 bases, leaving 2 bases of the junction unmatched. CDR3 DNA sequence: TGTGCCAGCAGACGGGAGGGGACAGATACGCAGTATTTT. Translated: CASRREGTDTQYF.

In regard to this clone: One end of the junction is discordant with germline, which a read error may explain. The rearrangement uses TRBV2 and TRBJ1-1; 8 nucleotides line up with TRBD1. The CDR3 contains 12 residues. From germline, CDR1 is SNHLY and CDR2 FYNNEI. CDR3 sequence: CASSEVPTGGRF. Written as DNA, the CDR3 is TGTGCCAGCAGTGAAGTTCCCACAGGGGGGCGGTTT. Full variable domain (rest looked up from reference TRBV2 and TRBJ1-1): EPEVTQTPSHQVTQMGQEVILRCVPISNHLYFYWYRQILGQKVEFLVSFYNNEISEKSEIFDDQFSVERPDGSNFTLKIRSTKLEDSAMYFCASSEVPTGGRFGQGTRLTVV.

The genes are TRBV19 and TRBJ2-3; maybe TRBD2 (5 bases). Germline lookup yields CDR1 LNHDA and CDR2 SQIVND (reference sequence). Trimming left V 7 bases short and J 6 bases short, with 20 bases between. The CDR3 is 15 amino acids. Here the CDR3 reads CASTLALGAADTQYF. The CDR3 DNA is TGTGCCAGTACCTTAGCGTTGGGAGCAGCGGATACGCAGTATTTT.